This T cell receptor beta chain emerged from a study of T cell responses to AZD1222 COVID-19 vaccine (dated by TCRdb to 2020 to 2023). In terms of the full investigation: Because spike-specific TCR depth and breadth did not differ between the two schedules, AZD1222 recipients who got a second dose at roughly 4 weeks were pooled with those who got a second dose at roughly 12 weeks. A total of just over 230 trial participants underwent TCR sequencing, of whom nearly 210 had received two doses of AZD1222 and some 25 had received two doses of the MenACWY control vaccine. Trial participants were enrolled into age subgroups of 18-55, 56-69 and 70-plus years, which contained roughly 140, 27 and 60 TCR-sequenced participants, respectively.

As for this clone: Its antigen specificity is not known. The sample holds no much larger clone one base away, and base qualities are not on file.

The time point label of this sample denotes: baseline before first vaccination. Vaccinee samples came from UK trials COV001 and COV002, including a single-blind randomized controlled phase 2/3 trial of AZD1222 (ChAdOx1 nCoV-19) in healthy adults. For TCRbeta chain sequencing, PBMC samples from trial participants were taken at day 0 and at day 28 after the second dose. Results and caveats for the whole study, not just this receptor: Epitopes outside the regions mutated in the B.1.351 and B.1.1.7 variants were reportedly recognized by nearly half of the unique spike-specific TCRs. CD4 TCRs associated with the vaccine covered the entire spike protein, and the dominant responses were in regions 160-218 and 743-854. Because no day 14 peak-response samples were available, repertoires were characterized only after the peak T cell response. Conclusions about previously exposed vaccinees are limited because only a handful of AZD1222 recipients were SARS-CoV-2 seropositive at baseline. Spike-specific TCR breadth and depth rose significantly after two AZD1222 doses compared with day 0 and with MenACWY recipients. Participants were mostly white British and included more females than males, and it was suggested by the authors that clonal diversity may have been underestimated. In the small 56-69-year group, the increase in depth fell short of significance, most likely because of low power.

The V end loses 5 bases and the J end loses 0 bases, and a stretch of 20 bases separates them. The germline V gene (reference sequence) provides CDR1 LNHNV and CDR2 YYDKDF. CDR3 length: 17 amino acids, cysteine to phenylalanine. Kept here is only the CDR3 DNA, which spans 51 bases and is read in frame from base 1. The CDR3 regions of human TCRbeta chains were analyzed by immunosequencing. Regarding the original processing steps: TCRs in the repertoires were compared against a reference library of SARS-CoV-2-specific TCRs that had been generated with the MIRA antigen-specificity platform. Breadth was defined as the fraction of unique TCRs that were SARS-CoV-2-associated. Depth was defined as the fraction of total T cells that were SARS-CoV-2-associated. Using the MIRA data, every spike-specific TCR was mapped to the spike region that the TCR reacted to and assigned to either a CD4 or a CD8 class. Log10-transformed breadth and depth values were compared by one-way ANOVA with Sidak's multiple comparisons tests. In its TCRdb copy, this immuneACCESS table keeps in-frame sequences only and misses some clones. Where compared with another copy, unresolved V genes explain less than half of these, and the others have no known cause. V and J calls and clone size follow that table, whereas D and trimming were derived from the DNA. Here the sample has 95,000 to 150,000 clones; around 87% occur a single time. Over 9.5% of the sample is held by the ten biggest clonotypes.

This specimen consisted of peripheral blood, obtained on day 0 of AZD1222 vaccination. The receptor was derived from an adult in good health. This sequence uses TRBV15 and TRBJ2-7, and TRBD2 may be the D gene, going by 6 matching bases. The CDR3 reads CATSSPSRPGSSYEQYF. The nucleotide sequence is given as TGTGCCACCAGCTCTCCCTCCCGGCCCGGGAGCTCCTACGAGCAGTACTTC.